These T cell receptor beta chains were read from a single sample in a study of shared clonotypes between healthy human individuals. The repertoire was sequenced with immunoSEQ multiplex PCR; TCRdb's copy has only in-frame clones and lacks some. This sample has 2,500,000 or so clones; 90% to 95% occur once, and the top ten carry approximately 0.35%. Sequencing was performed on naive CD4+ T cells from PBMCs. These receptors originate from a man aged 18 to 29 in good health. Some clones in this sample may be carry-over from other donors' samples. The CDR3 runs from the conserved cysteine through the conserved F or W. The D gene is left open where the match is weak. Some rows have no size entry. The others give once, few or many, or a class for an expanded clone.

clone_size j_call cdr3_length v_call d_call cdr3_nt cdr3_aa
NA TRBJ2-7 13 TRBV10-3 NA TGTGCCATCAGTAGTACTGGGGCCTACGAGCAGTACTTC CAISSTGAYEQYF
once TRBJ2-7 16 TRBV15 TRBD2 TGTGCCACCAGCACCTACGAGGCTAGCGGGAGCGGCGAGCAGTACTTC CATSTYEASGSGEQYF
NA TRBJ2-7 12 TRBV19 NA TGTGCCAGTAGTCAACGAGACTACGAGCAGTACTTC CASSQRDYEQYF
NA TRBJ1-4 13 TRBV6-1 NA TGTGCCAGCAGTCTAAGGGAAGGAGAAAAACTGTTTTTT CASSLREGEKLFF
NA TRBJ1-5 19 TRBV4-1 TRBD1 TGCGCCAGCAGCCAAGATGAAGATAGGACAGGGTTTTTTATTCAGCCCCAGCATTTT CASSQDEDRTGFFIQPQHF
NA TRBJ1-4 16 TRBV5-1 TRBD1 TGCGCCAGCAGCTGGGGACCCGGGACAGTTAATGAAAAACTGTTTTTT CASSWGPGTVNEKLFF
NA TRBJ1-2 13 TRBV27 NA TGTGCCAGCAGTCCAAGTCCGGGCTATGGCTACACCTTC CASSPSPGYGYTF
NA TRBJ2-7 17 TRBV5-1 TRBD2 TGCGCCAGCAGCTCAGGCGGAGGACTAGCGGCCGCCATCGAGCAGTACTTC CASSSGGGLAAAIEQYF
NA TRBJ2-1 17 TRBV4-1 TRBD2 TGCGCCAGCAGCCAATCTAGCGGAAAGAGCTCCTACAATGAGCAGTTCTTC CASSQSSGKSSYNEQFF
NA TRBJ2-5 13 TRBV30 NA TGTGCCTGGGGGGCGGGTCGGTCGGAGACCCAGTACTTC CAWGAGRSETQYF
NA TRBJ1-4 13 TRBV5-6 NA TGTGCCAGCAGCTTGGGGCATTCTGAAAAACTGTTTTTT CASSLGHSEKLFF
NA TRBJ1-2 15 TRBV19 NA TGTGCCAGTAGTATAAGCGGCAGAGATGTCCATGGCTACACCTTC CASSISGRDVHGYTF
once TRBJ1-5 15 TRBV5-1 NA TGCGCCAGCAGCCCAGGGACGGTTTCCAATCAGCCCCAGCATTTT CASSPGTVSNQPQHF
NA TRBJ2-1 15 TRBV5-1 TRBD2 TGCGCCAGCAGCGAGGGGACTAGCGGGACTAATGAGCAGTTCTTC CASSEGTSGTNEQFF
NA TRBJ2-2 15 TRBV5-1 NA TGCGCCAGCAGCTTGGCGGGTTTAGAACTCGGGGAGCTGTTTTTT CASSLAGLELGELFF
NA TRBJ2-5 16 TRBV2 TRBD1 TGTGCCAGCAGGGCTTCGACCGGGACAGGGAGAGAGACCCAGTACTTC CASRASTGTGRETQYF
NA TRBJ1-2 12 TRBV9 NA TGTGCCAGCAGCGTAGTGGGTGAAGGCTACACCTTC CASSVVGEGYTF
NA TRBJ2-1 16 TRBV5-1 TRBD2 TGCGCCAGCAGCTTTCCACTAGCGGGAGGGGACAATGAGCAGTTCTTC CASSFPLAGGDNEQFF
NA TRBJ2-2 15 TRBV28 TRBD2 TGTGCCAGCAGCCGACTAGCGGGAGTCCCCGGGGAGCTGTTTTTT CASSRLAGVPGELFF
NA TRBJ2-5 14 TRBV28 TRBD1 TGTGCCAGCGCCCCACAGGTCCCAGGGGGGACCCAGTACTTC CASAPQVPGGTQYF
NA TRBJ2-3 16 TRBV5-1 TRBD2 TGCGCCAGCAGCTTGGTAACTAGCGGACTCACAGATACGCAGTATTTT CASSLVTSGLTDTQYF
few TRBJ1-1 14 TRBV9 TRBD1 TGTGCCAGCAGCCAGGACAGGGATCCCCCGCGAGCTTTCTTT CASSQDRDPPRAFF
NA TRBJ2-7 15 TRBV28 TRBD2 TGTGCCAGCAGTTTATGGGGCGGGAGCTCCTACGAGCAGTACTTC CASSLWGGSSYEQYF
once TRBJ2-7 13 TRBV7-6 NA TGTGCCAGCAGCCCAGTCGGGGGGCGCGAGCAGTACTTC CASSPVGGREQYF
NA TRBJ2-5 12 TRBV29-1 NA TGCAGCGTTGTTTCGGGAGAGGAGACCCAGTACTTC CSVVSGEETQYF
NA TRBJ2-3 14 TRBV5-6 NA TGTGCCAGCAGCTTCCCGGGGGCGACAGATACGCAGTATTTT CASSFPGATDTQYF
NA TRBJ2-5 14 TRBV28 NA TGTGCCAGCAGTTTACCCGGGACCGTCGAGACCCAGTACTTC CASSLPGTVETQYF
NA TRBJ2-1 15 TRBV5-1 NA TGCGCCAGCAGCTTCGGCGGGCCTTACATTGGTGAGCAGTTCTTC CASSFGGPYIGEQFF
NA TRBJ2-3 15 TRBV11-2 TRBD2 TGTGCCAGCAGGCCGACTAGCGGGAGGTTGGATACGCAGTATTTT CASRPTSGRLDTQYF
NA TRBJ1-5 15 TRBV7-9 NA TGTGCCAGCAGCTCGGGGGTAACTAGCAATCAGCCCCAGCATTTT CASSSGVTSNQPQHF
NA TRBJ1-5 16 TRBV19 NA TGTGCCAGTAGCCGCTTACGAGAAGGGGCGGAGGAGCCCCAGCATTTT CASSRLREGAEEPQHF
NA TRBJ2-5 16 TRBV18 TRBD1 TGTGCCAGCTCACCTACATTGGACAGGGCCCAAGAGACCCAGTACTTC CASSPTLDRAQETQYF
once TRBJ2-3 16 TRBV28 NA TGTGCCAGCAGTTTTATAGGCCCGGCGGCCACAGATACGCAGTATTTT CASSFIGPAATDTQYF
NA TRBJ2-5 16 TRBV19 TRBD1 TGTGCCAGTAGTCCCCCGGGACAGGGCAACCCAGAGACCCAGTACTTC CASSPPGQGNPETQYF
once TRBJ2-7 13 TRBV9 NA TGTGCCAGCAGCCGTATTCCTCTCCACGAGCAGTACTTC CASSRIPLHEQYF
NA TRBJ1-2 15 TRBV6-4 NA TGTGCCAGCAGTGATGGAGGGGGACGGTCCTATGGCTACACCTTC CASSDGGGRSYGYTF
NA TRBJ2-5 15 TRBV30 TRBD2 TGTGCCTGGGTTTCTTGGACTAGCGGGAGAGGGACCCAGTACTTC CAWVSWTSGRGTQYF
NA TRBJ1-4 15 TRBV28 TRBD1 TGTGCCAGCAGTGCATACCTGGGACAGGGCGGAAAACTGTTTTTT CASSAYLGQGGKLFF
NA TRBJ1-1 13 TRBV27 NA TGTGCCAGCATCGGCAGGGGAGGAACCGAAGCTTTCTTT CASIGRGGTEAFF
NA TRBJ2-3 15 TRBV29-1 NA TGCAGCGTTGAGGGATTCAGCGGTAGCACAGATACGCAGTATTTT CSVEGFSGSTDTQYF
NA TRBJ2-7 16 TRBV7-9 TRBD2 TGTGCCAGCAGCACCCTGGGACTAGCGGGACCCTACGAGCAGTACTTC CASSTLGLAGPYEQYF
NA TRBJ2-7 17 TRBV4-2 NA TGTGCCAGCAGCCAAGATATCCTAGCGAGAAACTCCTACGAGCAGTACTTC CASSQDILARNSYEQYF
NA TRBJ2-7 12 TRBV6-1 NA TGTGCCAGCAGCTTACTCGAGGACGAGCAGTACTTC CASSLLEDEQYF
NA TRBJ2-5 13 TRBV6-5 TRBD1 TGTGCCAGCACCAAGACAGGGACGAAGACCCAGTACTTC CASTKTGTKTQYF
NA TRBJ1-1 16 TRBV28 NA TGTGCCAGCAGCCGGGGGGATCTGGGCATGAACACTGAAGCTTTCTTT CASSRGDLGMNTEAFF
NA TRBJ2-2 16 TRBV5-1 NA TGCGCCAGCAGCTTGGCGGCGCGGGCGAACACCGGGGAGCTGTTTTTT CASSLAARANTGELFF
NA TRBJ2-7 14 TRBV6-9 TRBD1 TGTGCCAGCAGGGAGAGGGACAGGGGATACGAGCAGTACTTC CASRERDRGYEQYF
NA TRBJ1-2 15 TRBV12-5 NA TGTGCTAGTGGTTTGCCCTTCTCAGGGGAGGGTGGCTACACCTTC CASGLPFSGEGGYTF
NA TRBJ1-3 16 TRBV7-2 NA TGTGCCAGCAGCTTAGCGCGGGGGAGCTCTGGAAACACCATATATTTT CASSLARGSSGNTIYF
NA TRBJ1-5 14 TRBV19 NA TGTGCCAGTAAAATGGGTGGGGGCGGTCAGCCCCAGCATTTT CASKMGGGGQPQHF